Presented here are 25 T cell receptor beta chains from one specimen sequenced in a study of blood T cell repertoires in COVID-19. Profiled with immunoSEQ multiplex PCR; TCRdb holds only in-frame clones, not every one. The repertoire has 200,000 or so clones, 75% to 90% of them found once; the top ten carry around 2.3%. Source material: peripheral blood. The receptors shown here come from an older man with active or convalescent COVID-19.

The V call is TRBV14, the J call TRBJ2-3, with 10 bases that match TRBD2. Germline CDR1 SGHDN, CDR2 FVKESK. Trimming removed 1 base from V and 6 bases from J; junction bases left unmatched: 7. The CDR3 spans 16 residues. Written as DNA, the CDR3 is TGTGCCAGCAGCCAAGTCTCGGGACTAGCGAGGGATACGCAGTATTTT. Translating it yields CASSQVSGLARDTQYF.

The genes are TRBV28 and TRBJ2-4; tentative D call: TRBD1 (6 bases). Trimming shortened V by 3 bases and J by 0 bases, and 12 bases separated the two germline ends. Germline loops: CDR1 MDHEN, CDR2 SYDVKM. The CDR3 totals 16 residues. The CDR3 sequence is CASSLEQGLAKNIQYF. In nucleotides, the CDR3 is TGTGCCAGCAGTTTGGAGCAGGGGTTAGCCAAAAACATTCAGTACTTC.

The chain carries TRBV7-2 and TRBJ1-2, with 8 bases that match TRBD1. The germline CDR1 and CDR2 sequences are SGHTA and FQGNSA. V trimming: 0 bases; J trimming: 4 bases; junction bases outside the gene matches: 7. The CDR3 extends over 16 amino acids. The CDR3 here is CASSLAPGTGPYGYTF. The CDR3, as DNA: TGTGCCAGCAGCTTAGCACCCGGGACAGGCCCCTATGGCTACACCTTC.

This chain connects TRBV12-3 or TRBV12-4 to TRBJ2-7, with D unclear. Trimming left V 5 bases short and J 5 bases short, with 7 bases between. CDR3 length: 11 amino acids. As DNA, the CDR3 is TGTGCCAGCAGTGACCGGGACGAGCAGTACTTC. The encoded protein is CASSDRDEQYF.

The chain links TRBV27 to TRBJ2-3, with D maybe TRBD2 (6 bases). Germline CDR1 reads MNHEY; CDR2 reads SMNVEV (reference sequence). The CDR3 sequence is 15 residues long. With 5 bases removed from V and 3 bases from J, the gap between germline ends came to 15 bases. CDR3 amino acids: CASSQLRGGTDTQYF. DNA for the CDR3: TGTGCCAGCAGTCAGCTGCGGGGTGGTACAGATACGCAGTATTTT.

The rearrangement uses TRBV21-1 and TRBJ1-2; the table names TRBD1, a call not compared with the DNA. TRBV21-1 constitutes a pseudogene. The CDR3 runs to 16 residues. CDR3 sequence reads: CASSKVPTYRGDGYTF. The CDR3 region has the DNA TGTGCCAGCAGCAAAGTCCCAACCTACAGGGGGGATGGCTACACCTTC.

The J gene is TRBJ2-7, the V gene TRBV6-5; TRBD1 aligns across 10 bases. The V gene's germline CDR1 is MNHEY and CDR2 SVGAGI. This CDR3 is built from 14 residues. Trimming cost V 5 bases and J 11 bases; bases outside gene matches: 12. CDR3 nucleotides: TGTGCCAGCAGTAGGACAGGGGGGTTCGTTAGGGAGTACTTC. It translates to CASSRTGGFVREYF.

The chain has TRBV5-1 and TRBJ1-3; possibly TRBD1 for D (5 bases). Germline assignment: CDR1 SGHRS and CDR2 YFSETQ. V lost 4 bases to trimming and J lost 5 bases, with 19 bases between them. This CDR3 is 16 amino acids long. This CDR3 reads CASSPSLYRNRNTIYF. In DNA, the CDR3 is TGCGCCAGCAGCCCTTCCCTGTACAGGAACCGAAACACCATATATTTT.

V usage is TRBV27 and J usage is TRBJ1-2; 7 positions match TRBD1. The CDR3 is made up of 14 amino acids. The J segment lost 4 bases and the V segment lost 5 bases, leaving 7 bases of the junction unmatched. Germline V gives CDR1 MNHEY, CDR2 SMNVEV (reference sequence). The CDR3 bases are TGTGCCAGCAGTATACAGGGGTTGGGCTATGGCTACACCTTC. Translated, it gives CASSIQGLGYGYTF.

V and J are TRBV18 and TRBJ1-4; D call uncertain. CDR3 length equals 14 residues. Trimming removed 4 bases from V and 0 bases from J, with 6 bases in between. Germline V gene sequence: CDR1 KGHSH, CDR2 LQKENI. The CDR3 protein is CASSLAATNEKLFF. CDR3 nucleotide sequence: TGTGCCAGCTCACTGGCGGCAACTAATGAAAAACTGTTTTTT. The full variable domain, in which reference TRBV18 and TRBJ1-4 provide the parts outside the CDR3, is NAGVMQNPRHLVRRRGQEARLRCSPMKGHSHVYWYRQLPEEGLKFMVYLQKENIIDESGMPKERFSAEFPKEGPSILRIQQVVRGDSAAYFCASSLAATNEKLFFGSGTQLSVL.

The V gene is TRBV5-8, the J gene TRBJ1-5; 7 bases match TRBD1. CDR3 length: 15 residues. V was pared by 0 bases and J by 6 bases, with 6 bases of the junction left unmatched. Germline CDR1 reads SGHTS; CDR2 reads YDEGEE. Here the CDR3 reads CASSLADGTVQPQHF. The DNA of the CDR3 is TGTGCCAGCAGCTTGGCCGACGGGACAGTTCAGCCCCAGCATTTT.

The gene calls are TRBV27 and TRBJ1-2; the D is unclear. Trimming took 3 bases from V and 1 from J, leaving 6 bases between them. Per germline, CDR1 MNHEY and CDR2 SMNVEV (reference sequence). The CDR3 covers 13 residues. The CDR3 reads CASSFSSNYGYTF. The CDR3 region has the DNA TGTGCCAGCAGTTTTAGCAGTAACTATGGCTACACCTTC.

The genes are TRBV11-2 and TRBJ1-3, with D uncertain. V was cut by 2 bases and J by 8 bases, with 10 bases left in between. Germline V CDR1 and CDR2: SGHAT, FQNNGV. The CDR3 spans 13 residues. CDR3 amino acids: CASSLWREDTIYF. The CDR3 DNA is TGTGCCAGCAGCTTATGGAGGGAGGACACCATATATTTT.

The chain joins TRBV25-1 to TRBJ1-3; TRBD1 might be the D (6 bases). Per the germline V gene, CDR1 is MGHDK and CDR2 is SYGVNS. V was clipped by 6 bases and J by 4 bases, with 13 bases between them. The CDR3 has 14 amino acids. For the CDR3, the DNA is TGTGCCAGCAGGGAGGCGGGGGCCGGAAACACCATATATTTT. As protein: CASREAGAGNTIYF.

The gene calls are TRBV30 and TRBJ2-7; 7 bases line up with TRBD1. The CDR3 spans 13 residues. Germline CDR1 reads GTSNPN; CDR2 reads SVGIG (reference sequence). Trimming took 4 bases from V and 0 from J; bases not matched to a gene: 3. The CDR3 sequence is CAWTQGDSYEQYF. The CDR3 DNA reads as TGTGCCTGGACTCAGGGGGACTCCTACGAGCAGTACTTC.

CDR3 residues: CASGLPGTGELFF. CDR3 DNA: TGTGCCAGCGGGCTCCCAGGGACCGGGGAGCTGTTTTTT. The chain employs TRBV5-6 and TRBJ2-2, with a tentative D call TRBD1 (5 bases). Trimming removed 7 bases from V and 5 bases from J, with 12 bases in between. CDR3 length: 13 amino acids. Per germline, CDR1 SGHDT and CDR2 YYEEEE.

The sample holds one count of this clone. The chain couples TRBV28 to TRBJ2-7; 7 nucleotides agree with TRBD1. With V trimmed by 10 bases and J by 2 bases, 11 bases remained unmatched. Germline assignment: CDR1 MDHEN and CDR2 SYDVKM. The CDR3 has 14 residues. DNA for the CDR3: TGTGCCACGTCAAAGACAGGGTTCCCCTACGAGCAGTACTTC. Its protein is CATSKTGFPYEQYF.

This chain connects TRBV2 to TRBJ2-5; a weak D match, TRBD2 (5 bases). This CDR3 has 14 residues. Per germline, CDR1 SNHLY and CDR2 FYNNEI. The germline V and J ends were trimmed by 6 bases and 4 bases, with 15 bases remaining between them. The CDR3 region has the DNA TGTGCCAGCAGAGGCGGACTGCTCCGAGAGACCCAGTACTTC. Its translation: CASRGGLLRETQYF.

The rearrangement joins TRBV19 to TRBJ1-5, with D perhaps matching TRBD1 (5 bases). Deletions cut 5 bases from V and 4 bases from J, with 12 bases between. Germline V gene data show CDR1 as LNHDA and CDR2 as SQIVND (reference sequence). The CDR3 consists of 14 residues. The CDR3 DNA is TGTGCCAGTAGTCCGGGGGGGGAGAATCAGCCCCAGCATTTT. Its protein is CASSPGGENQPQHF.

CDR3 coding DNA: TGTGCCAGCAGCTGGGGCACTCAGCCCCAGCATTTT. This translates into CASSWGTQPQHF. The J gene is TRBJ1-5, the V gene TRBV28; TRBD1 might be the D (5 bases). CDR1 is MDHEN and CDR2 is SYDVKM in the germline V gene. This CDR3 region has 12 residues. Trimming pared 6 bases from V and 6 bases from J, leaving 9 bases between.

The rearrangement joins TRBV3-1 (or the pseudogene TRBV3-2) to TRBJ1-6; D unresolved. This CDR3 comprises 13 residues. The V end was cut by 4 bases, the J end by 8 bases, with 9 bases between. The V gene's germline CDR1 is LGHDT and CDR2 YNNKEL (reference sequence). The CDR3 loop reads CASSPKIDSPLHF. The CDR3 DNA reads TGTGCCAGCAGCCCAAAAATTGATTCACCCCTCCACTTT.

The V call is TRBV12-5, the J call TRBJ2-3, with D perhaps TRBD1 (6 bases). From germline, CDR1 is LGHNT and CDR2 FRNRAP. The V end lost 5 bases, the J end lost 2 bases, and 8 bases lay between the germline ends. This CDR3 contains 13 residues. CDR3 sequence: CASGQGNTDTQYF. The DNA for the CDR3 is TGTGCTAGTGGTCAGGGGAACACAGATACGCAGTATTTT.

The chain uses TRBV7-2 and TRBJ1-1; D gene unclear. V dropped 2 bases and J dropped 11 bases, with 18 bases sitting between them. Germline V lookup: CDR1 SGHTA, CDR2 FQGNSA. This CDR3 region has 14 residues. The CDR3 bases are TGTGCCAGCAGCTTACCACTTTTGCCGGGTCGGGCTTTCTTT. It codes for CASSLPLLPGRAFF. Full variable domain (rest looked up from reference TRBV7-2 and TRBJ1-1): GAGVSQSPSNKVTEKGKDVELRCDPISGHTALYWYRQSLGQGLEFLIYFQGNSAPDKSGLPSDRFSAERTGGSVSTLTIQRTQQEDSAVYLCASSLPLLPGRAFFGQGTRLTVV.

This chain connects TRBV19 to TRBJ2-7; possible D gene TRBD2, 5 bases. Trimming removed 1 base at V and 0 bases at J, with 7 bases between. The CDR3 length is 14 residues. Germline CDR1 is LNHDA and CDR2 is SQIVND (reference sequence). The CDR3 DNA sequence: TGTGCCAGTAGTATAGGCGGGCGCTCCTACGAGCAGTACTTC. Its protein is CASSIGGRSYEQYF.

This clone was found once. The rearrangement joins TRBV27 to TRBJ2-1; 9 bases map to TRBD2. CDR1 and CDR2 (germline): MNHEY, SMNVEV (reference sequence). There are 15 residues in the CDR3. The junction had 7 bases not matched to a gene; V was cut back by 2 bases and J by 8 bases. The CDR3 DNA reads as TGTGCCAGCAGTTTAGGCGGGAGGGCCTTCGATGAGCAGTTCTTC. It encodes CASSLGGRAFDEQFF.